The next 27 T cell receptor beta chains were all read from a single sample in a study of technical replicates of blood from a few donors. The assay was immunoSEQ multiplex PCR, and TCRdb's table has in-frame clones only and misses some. The sample lists around 69,000 clones; roughly 90% were seen once. The material sequenced was PBMCs. These receptors originate from a human donor in good health. Some clones in this sample may be carry-over from other donors' samples.

The rearrangement joins TRBV2 to TRBJ1-5, with TRBD1 as a possible D gene (5 bases). V was shortened by 5 bases and J by 4 bases, with 15 bases between the two germline ends. The CDR3 is 15 residues long. The germline V gene encodes CDR1 SNHLY and CDR2 FYNNEI. The CDR3: CASSILAGGNQPQHF. In DNA, the CDR3 is TGTGCCAGCAGTATCCTGGCGGGGGGGAATCAGCCCCAGCATTTT.

The chain is built from TRBV4-3 and TRBJ2-7, with 11 bases identical to TRBD2. J was trimmed by 4 bases and V by 4 bases; bases with no gene match: 9. This CDR3 spans 16 amino acids. Germline V lookup: CDR1 LGHNA, CDR2 YSLEER. The CDR3, as DNA: TGCGCCAGCAGCCCGAGCATAGCGGGAGGGCCTTACGAGCAGTACTTC. Residues: CASSPSIAGGPYEQYF.

This sequence joins TRBV20-1 and TRBJ2-7, with D perhaps matching TRBD2 (6 bases). This CDR3 comprises 11 residues. V was clipped by 5 bases and J by 5 bases, with 10 bases between them. In germline, CDR1 is DFQATT, CDR2 SNEGSKA (reference sequence). The CDR3 reads CSARGVHEQYF. CDR3 nucleotides: TGCAGTGCTCGCGGGGTCCACGAGCAGTACTTC.

The rearrangement links TRBV6-1 to TRBJ2-7; 10 bases agree with TRBD2. CDR1 is MNHNS and CDR2 is SASEGT in the germline V gene. Unmatched junction bases numbered 10, after V lost 4 bases and J lost 4 bases. The CDR3 runs to 16 residues. CDR3 bases: TGTGCCAGCAGTGGGGGAAGCGGGAGGGCCGGGTACGAGCAGTACTTC. Protein sequence: CASSGGSGRAGYEQYF.

This clone occurred a few times. V gene TRBV27 combines with J gene TRBJ1-5; weak D call: TRBD1 (5 bases). The CDR3 has 16 amino acids. CDR1 is MNHEY, CDR2 SMNVEV, per germline (reference sequence). Trimming took 1 base from V and 0 from J, leaving 10 bases between them. The CDR3 protein is CASSLWGTDSNQPQHF. The CDR3 DNA sequence: TGTGCCAGCAGTTTATGGGGCACCGATAGCAATCAGCCCCAGCATTTT.

The chain combines TRBV6-6 with TRBJ2-5, with 13 bases matching TRBD2. CDR3 size: 15 residues. Germline V gene sequence: CDR1 MNHNY, CDR2 SVGAGI (reference sequence). Germline trimming cut 5 bases from V and 3 bases from J; bases unmatched to any gene: 3. This CDR3 is CASSQGLAGKETQYF. The CDR3 DNA is TGTGCCAGCAGTCAGGGACTAGCGGGAAAAGAGACCCAGTACTTC.

The CDR3 loop reads CAISSGGFGTQYF. As DNA, the CDR3 is TGTGCCATCAGCAGCGGGGGCTTCGGGACCCAGTACTTC. The V and J genes are TRBV10-3 and TRBJ2-5; 8 positions match TRBD2. The V gene end was trimmed by 6 bases and the J gene end by 7 bases; junction bases not matched to a gene: 7. CDR3 length: 13 residues. CDR1 ENHRY and CDR2 SYGVKD come from the germline V gene.

This clone was counted only a few times. The genes are TRBV6-5 and TRBJ1-1, with no clear D. Germline V gene lookup returns CDR1 MNHEY and CDR2 SVGAGI. The V end was cut by 5 bases, the J end by 3 bases, with 10 bases between. This CDR3 is built from 13 residues. Here the CDR3 DNA reads TGTGCCAGCAGTCCCGAGTCGCACACTGAAGCTTTCTTT. Amino acids: CASSPESHTEAFF.

The rearrangement joins TRBV6-1 to TRBJ2-3; D may be TRBD2 (6 bases). The V end lost 11 bases, the J end lost 2 bases, and 20 bases lay between the germline ends. Per germline, CDR1 MNHNS and CDR2 SASEGT. The length of the CDR3 is 15 residues. The CDR3 DNA is TGTGCCTCCCGGGGGAGCCGGGGTAACACAGATACGCAGTATTTT. Translated: CASRGSRGNTDTQYF.

The CDR3 DNA is TGTGCCAGTAGTACGTTCGACAGATATGAAAAACTGTTTTTT. Its protein product is CASSTFDRYEKLFF. This chain connects TRBV19 to TRBJ1-4; the D gene is possibly TRBD1 (5 bases). The CDR3 spans 14 residues. The V gene lost 4 bases and the J gene lost 6 bases, with 12 bases spanning the gap. The germline V gene has CDR1 LNHDA and CDR2 SQIVND (reference sequence).

This chain joins TRBV4-2 and TRBJ2-5; D tentatively fits TRBD1 or TRBD2 (6 bases each). The V gene lost 5 bases and the J gene lost 0 bases, with 16 bases spanning the gap. CDR1 and CDR2 (germline): LGHNA, YNFKEQ. The CDR3 extends over 16 amino acids. The CDR3 region is CASSKGGGTNQETQYF. The CDR3 DNA reads TGTGCCAGCAGCAAAGGAGGGGGAACAAACCAAGAGACCCAGTACTTC.

This clone was seen only once. The chain uses TRBV27 and TRBJ2-3; TRBD1 is a possible D gene (6 bases). V was shortened by 8 bases and J by 7 bases, with 13 bases between the two germline ends. This CDR3 contains 12 residues. In germline, CDR1 is MNHEY, CDR2 SMNVEV (reference sequence). CDR3 amino acids: CASGQLINTQYF. CDR3 DNA sequence: TGTGCCAGCGGACAGTTGATAAATACGCAGTATTTT.

V and J are TRBV5-1 and TRBJ2-3; 10 bases map to TRBD1. V lost 4 bases to trimming and J lost 5 bases; unmatched junction nucleotides: 7. Germline CDR1 is SGHRS and CDR2 is YFSETQ. The CDR3 runs to 15 residues. The CDR3 DNA follows: TGCGCCAGCAGCACCGGGACAGGGGTAGTAGATACGCAGTATTTT. It encodes CASSTGTGVVDTQYF.

The chain couples TRBV12-2 to TRBJ2-7; the table's D call, TRBD2, has no DNA check behind it. TRBV12-2 constitutes a pseudogene. This CDR3 comprises 16 residues. CDR3 protein: CASRSCRLAGAYEQYF. The DNA for the CDR3 is TGTGCAAGTCGCTCTTGCCGACTAGCGGGAGCCTACGAGCAGTACTTC.

For the CDR3, the DNA is TGTGCCAGCAGCCGTTCCGGGACACCGAGCTCCTACGAGCAGTACTTC. Encoded protein: CASSRSGTPSSYEQYF. The rearrangement uses TRBV5-8 and TRBJ2-7; possibly TRBD1 for D (6 bases). In germline, CDR1 is SGHTS, CDR2 YDEGEE. The CDR3 is 16 residues long. V was pared by 4 bases and J by 0 bases, with 17 bases between.

The chain uses TRBV5-8 and TRBJ2-6; D is possibly TRBD1 (6 bases). V lost 0 bases, J lost 3 bases, and 10 bases lay in between. Germline V gene lookup returns CDR1 SGHTS and CDR2 YDEGEE. The CDR3 has 16 residues. The CDR3 coding sequence is TGTGCCAGCAGCTTGGTCAGGGGTAGTGGGGCCAACGTCCTGACTTTC. Protein product: CASSLVRGSGANVLTF.

Only one count was recorded for this clone. The chain is built from TRBV6-5 and TRBJ2-3, with 10 bases fitting TRBD2. The V gene's germline CDR1 is MNHEY and CDR2 SVGAGI. J gave up 4 bases and V 9 bases, and 7 bases lay outside the gene matches. This CDR3 is 14 amino acids long. The CDR3 loop reads CARVAGGRSDTQYF. The CDR3 DNA is TGTGCCAGGGTAGCGGGAGGAAGGTCAGATACGCAGTATTTT.

V and J are TRBV4-2 and TRBJ1-2, with D perhaps TRBD1 (6 bases). V was trimmed by 0 bases and J by 4 bases, leaving 15 bases between them. Germline V gives CDR1 LGHNA, CDR2 YNFKEQ. The CDR3 totals 16 residues. CDR3 sequence reads: CASSQDSGRGTYGYTF. Written as DNA, the CDR3 is TGTGCCAGCAGCCAAGACTCGGGCAGGGGAACCTATGGCTACACCTTC.

The chain is built from TRBV6-1 and TRBJ2-5; a weak D match, TRBD2 (5 bases). Germline CDR1 is MNHNS and CDR2 is SASEGT. This CDR3 has 13 residues. V was clipped by 1 base and J by 8 bases, with 11 bases between them. The CDR3 loop is CASSEVEGRTQYF. CDR3 nucleotides: TGTGCCAGCAGTGAAGTCGAGGGTCGAACCCAGTACTTC.

This chain joins TRBV7-8 and TRBJ2-7; 7 nucleotides align to TRBD1. V trimming: 1 base; J trimming: 4 bases; junction bases outside the gene matches: 4. The CDR3 totals 14 residues. Looked up from germline, CDR1 is SGHVS and CDR2 is FQNEAQ. The CDR3 here is CASSLDGRGYEQYF. CDR3 nucleotide sequence: TGTGCCAGCAGCTTAGATGGCAGGGGGTACGAGCAGTACTTC.

J is TRBJ2-7 and V is TRBV29-1, with D unresolved. Germline CDR1 SQVTM, CDR2 ANQGSEA. V was cut by 1 base and J by 1 base, with 11 bases left in between. The CDR3 is 14 amino acids. The CDR3: CSVEGSGSSYEQYF. CDR3 DNA sequence: TGCAGCGTTGAAGGCTCAGGCTCGTCCTACGAGCAGTACTTC.

The chain uses TRBV7-2 and TRBJ2-1; TRBD2 agrees at 15 bases. J was trimmed by 1 base and V by 5 bases; bases with no gene match: 6. Germline V gives CDR1 SGHTA, CDR2 FQGNSA. The CDR3 spans 18 residues. This CDR3 reads CASSLGTSGRISYNEQFF. CDR3 DNA: TGTGCCAGCAGCCTCGGGACTAGCGGGAGGATTTCCTACAATGAGCAGTTCTTC. The whole variable domain, remainder taken from reference TRBV7-2 and TRBJ2-1, is GAGVSQSPSNKVTEKGKDVELRCDPISGHTALYWYRQSLGQGLEFLIYFQGNSAPDKSGLPSDRFSAERTGGSVSTLTIQRTQQEDSAVYLCASSLGTSGRISYNEQFFGPGTRLTVL.

The V call is TRBV29-1, the J call TRBJ1-5; 8 bases match TRBD1. The CDR3 consists of 13 residues. Germline CDR1 and CDR2: SQVTM and ANQGSEA. The CDR3 DNA reads as TGCAGTGCCGTGGCAGGGGGCGGTCAGCCCCAGCATTTT. Its translation: CSAVAGGGQPQHF.

The CDR3 loop is CASSEEELAGAPSYEQYF. CDR3 bases: TGTGCCAGCAGTGAAGAAGAACTAGCGGGAGCCCCCTCCTACGAGCAGTACTTC. This chain uses TRBV2 with TRBJ2-7, with TRBD2 identical over 11 bases. V lost 1 base and J lost 0; bases outside the gene matches: 8. This CDR3 has 18 amino acids. The V gene's germline CDR1 is SNHLY and CDR2 FYNNEI.

The chain has TRBV19 and TRBJ2-4; D possibly corresponds to TRBD2 (6 bases). CDR1 is LNHDA, CDR2 SQIVND, per germline (reference sequence). The CDR3 has 16 amino acids. The V end lost 5 bases, the J end lost 0 bases, and 14 bases lay between the germline ends. Here the CDR3 reads CASSLGRDGAKNIQYF. The DNA of the CDR3 is TGTGCCAGTAGTCTCGGGCGGGATGGAGCCAAAAACATTCAGTACTTC.

The rearrangement links TRBV5-1 to TRBJ2-7, with D perhaps matching TRBD1 (5 bases). This CDR3 comprises 14 residues. Germline-derived CDR1 and CDR2 are SGHRS and YFSETQ. Trimming took 0 bases from V and 2 from J, leaving 9 bases between them. The CDR3 DNA is TGCGCCAGCAGCTTGGCCCAGGGCGCCTACGAGCAGTACTTC. This encodes CASSLAQGAYEQYF.

The chain is built from TRBV6-5 and TRBJ2-7; 8 bases agree with TRBD1. This CDR3 spans 15 amino acids. Germline CDR1 is MNHEY and CDR2 is SVGAGI. With V trimmed by 0 bases and J by 6 bases, 7 bases remained unmatched. The CDR3 is CASSYSVGTGSEQYF. CDR3 coding DNA: TGTGCCAGCAGTTACTCGGTGGGGACAGGATCCGAGCAGTACTTC.